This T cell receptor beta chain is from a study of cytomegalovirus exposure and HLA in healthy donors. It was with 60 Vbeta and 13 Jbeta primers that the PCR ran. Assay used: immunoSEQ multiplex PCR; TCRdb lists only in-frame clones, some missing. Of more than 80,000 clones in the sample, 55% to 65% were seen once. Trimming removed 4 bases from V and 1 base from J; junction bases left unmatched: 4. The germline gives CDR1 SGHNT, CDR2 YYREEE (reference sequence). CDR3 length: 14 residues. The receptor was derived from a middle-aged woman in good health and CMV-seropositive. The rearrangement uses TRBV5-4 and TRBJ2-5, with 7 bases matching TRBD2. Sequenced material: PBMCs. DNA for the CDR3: TGTGCCAGCAGCGCAACTAGCGCCCAAGAGACCCAGTACTTC. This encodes CASSATSAQETQYF.